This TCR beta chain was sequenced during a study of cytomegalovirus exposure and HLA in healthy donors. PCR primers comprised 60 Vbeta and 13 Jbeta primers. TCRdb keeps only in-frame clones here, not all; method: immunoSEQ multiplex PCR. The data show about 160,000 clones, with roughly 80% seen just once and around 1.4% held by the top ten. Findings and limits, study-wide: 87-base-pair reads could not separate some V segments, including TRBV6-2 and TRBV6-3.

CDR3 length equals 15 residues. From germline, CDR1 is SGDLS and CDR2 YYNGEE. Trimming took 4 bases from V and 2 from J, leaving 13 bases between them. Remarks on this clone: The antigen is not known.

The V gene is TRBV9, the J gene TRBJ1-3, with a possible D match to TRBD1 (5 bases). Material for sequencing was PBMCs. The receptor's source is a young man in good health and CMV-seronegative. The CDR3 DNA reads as TGTGCCAGCAGCCCCGCGCCAGGGCCTGGAAACACCATATATTTT. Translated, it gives CASSPAPGPGNTIYF.